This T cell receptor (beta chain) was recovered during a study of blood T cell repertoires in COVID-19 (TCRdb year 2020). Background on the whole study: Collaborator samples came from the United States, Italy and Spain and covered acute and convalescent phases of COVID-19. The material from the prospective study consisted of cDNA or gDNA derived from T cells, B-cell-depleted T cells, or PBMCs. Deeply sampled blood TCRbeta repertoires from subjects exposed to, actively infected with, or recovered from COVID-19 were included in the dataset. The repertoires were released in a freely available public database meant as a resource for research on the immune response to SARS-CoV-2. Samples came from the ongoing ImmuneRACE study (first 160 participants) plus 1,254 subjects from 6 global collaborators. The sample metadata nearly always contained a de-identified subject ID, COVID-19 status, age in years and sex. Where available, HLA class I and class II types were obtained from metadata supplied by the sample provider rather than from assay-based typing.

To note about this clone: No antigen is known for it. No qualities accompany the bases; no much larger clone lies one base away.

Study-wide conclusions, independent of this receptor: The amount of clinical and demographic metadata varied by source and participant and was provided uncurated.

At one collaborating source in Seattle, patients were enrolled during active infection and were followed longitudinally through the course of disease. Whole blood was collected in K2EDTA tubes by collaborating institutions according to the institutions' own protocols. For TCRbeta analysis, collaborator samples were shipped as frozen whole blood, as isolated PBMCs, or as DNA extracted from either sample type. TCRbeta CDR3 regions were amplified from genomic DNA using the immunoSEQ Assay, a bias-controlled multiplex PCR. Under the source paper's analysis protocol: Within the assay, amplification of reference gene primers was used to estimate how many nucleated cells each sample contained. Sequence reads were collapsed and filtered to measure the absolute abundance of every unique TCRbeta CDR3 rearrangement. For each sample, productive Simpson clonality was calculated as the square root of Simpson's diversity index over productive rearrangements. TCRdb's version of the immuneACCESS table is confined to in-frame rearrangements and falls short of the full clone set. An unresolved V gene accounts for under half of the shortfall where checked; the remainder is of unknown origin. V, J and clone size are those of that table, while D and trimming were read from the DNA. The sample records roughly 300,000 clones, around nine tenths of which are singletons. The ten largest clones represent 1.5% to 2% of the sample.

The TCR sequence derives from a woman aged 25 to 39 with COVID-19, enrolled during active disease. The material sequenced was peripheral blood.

The DNA sequence follows: TGTGCCAGCAGCGGACAGTCTGGGGCCAACGTCCTGACTTTC. Its protein reads: CASSGQSGANVLTF. The chain employs TRBV6-5 and TRBJ2-6; TRBD1 is possibly the D segment (6 matching bases). From the germline V gene, CDR1 is MNHEY and CDR2 is SVGAGI. The CDR3 numbers 14 residues from cysteine through phenylalanine. Only the CDR3 part of the read is kept: 42 bases, read in frame from the first base. V lost 6 bases and J lost 1 base; the stretch between them is 7 bases long.